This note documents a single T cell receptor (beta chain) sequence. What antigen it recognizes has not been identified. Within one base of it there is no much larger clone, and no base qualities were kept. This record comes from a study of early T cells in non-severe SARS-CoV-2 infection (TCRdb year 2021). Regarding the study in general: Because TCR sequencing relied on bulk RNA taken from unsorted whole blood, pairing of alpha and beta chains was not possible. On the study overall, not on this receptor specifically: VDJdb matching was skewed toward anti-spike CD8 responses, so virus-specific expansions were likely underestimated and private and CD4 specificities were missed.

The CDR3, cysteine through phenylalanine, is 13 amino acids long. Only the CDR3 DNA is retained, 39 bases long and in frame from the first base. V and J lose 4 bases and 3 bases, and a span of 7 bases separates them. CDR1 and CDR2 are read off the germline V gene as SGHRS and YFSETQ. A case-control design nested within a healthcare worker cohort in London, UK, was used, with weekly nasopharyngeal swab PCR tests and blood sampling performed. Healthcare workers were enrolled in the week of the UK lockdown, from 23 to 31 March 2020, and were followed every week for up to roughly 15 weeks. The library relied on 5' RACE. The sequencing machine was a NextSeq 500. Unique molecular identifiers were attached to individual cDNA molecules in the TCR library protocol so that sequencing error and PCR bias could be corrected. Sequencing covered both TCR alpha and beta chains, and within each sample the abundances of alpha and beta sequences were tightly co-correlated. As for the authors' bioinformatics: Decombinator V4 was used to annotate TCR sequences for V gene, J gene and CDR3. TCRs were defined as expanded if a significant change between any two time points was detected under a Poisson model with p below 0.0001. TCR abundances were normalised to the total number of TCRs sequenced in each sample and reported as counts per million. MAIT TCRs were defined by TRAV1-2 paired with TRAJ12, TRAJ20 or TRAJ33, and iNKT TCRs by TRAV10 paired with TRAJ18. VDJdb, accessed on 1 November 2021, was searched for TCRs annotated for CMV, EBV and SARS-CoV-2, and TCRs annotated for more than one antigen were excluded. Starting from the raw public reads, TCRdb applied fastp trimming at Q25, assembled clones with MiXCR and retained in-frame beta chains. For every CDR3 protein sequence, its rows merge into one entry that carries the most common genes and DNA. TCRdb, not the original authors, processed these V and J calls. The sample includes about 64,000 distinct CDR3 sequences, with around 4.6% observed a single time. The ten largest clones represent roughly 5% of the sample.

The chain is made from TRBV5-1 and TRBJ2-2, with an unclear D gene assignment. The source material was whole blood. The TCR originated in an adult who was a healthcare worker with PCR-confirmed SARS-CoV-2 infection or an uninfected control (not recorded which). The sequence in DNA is TGCGCCAGCAGCGCGAGCGACACCGGGGAGCTGTTTTTT. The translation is CASSASDTGELFF.